This TCR beta chain originates from a study of blood T cell repertoires in COVID-19. Study overall: Samples representing acute and convalescent COVID-19 were sourced from the United States, Italy and Spain. PBMCs, B-cell-depleted T cells, or T cells provided the cDNA or gDNA that made up the material.

Per the original methods: Cell counts per sample came from amplifying reference gene primers. Profiling relied on immunoSEQ multiplex PCR, and the TCRdb table lists in-frame clones only, not all of them. The DNA gave D and trimming, while V, J and clone size come from that table. The table records about 200,000 clones, around 90% of them present only once. CDR1 SNHLY and CDR2 FYNNEI come from the germline V gene. The CDR3 length is 13 residues. J gave up 6 bases and V 8 bases, and 8 bases lay outside the gene matches. The sequence came from a man in his forties with active or convalescent COVID-19. The specimen was peripheral blood. The chain is built from TRBV2 and TRBJ2-3; 7 nucleotides match TRBD1. The DNA of the CDR3 is TGTGCCAGCGATAAATGGGACAGCGATACGCAGTATTTT. Translated: CASDKWDSDTQYF. Using reference TRBV2 and TRBJ2-3 for the parts outside the CDR3, the full variable domain is EPEVTQTPSHQVTQMGQEVILRCVPISNHLYFYWYRQILGQKVEFLVSFYNNEISEKSEIFDDQFSVERPDGSNFTLKIRSTKLEDSAMYFCASDKWDSDTQYFGPGTRLTVL.